Listed below are T cell receptor beta chains from one sample, sequenced in a study of T cell responses to AZD1222 COVID-19 vaccine. This table comes from immunoSEQ multiplex PCR, and its TCRdb copy is limited to in-frame clones, with some not included. The table shows around 150,000 clones, with 90% occurring only once. Source: peripheral blood, taken 28 days after the second AZD1222 dose. These receptors all come from an adult who received the AZD1222 COVID-19 vaccine. Each CDR3 is given with its conserved first and last residue. D genes are given only for firm matches. Size is stated for part of the rows, as once, few or many counts, or as a class when the clone is expanded.

>TRBV5-1|TRBD2|TRBJ2-7|once
TGCGCCAGCAGCTCTTCTAGCGGGAGAAGCTCCTACGAGCAGTACTTC
CASSSSSGRSSYEQYF
>TRBV19|.|TRBJ2-6|.
TGTGCCTCACAGACACTTTACCGCTCTGGGGCCAACGTCCTGACTTTC
CASQTLYRSGANVLTF
>TRBV2|TRBD2|TRBJ2-3|.
TGTGCCAGCATTCGGCTAGCGGGAGGGACAGATACGCAGTATTTT
CASIRLAGGTDTQYF
>TRBV5-1|.|TRBJ1-2|.
TGCGCCAGCAGCTTGGAGTCAGGGGAGGGCTACACCTTC
CASSLESGEGYTF
>TRBV27|.|TRBJ2-1|.
TGTGCCAGCAGTTCCCCCCCGGGGTATAGGGATGAGCAGTTCTTC
CASSSPPGYRDEQFF
>TRBV4-1|.|TRBJ1-2|.
TGCGCCAGCAGCCAAGAGGGCGATTATGGCTACACCTTC
CASSQEGDYGYTF
>TRBV9|TRBD2|TRBJ2-1|.
TGTGCCAGCAGCGTAGAACTAGCGGGAGTCTACAATGAGCAGTTCTTC
CASSVELAGVYNEQFF
>TRBV15|.|TRBJ1-3|.
TGTGCCACCAGCAGATATAGAGGAGGGAACTCTGGAAACACCATATATTTT
CATSRYRGGNSGNTIYF
>TRBV4-1|TRBD2|TRBJ2-1|.
TGCGCCAGCAGCCAAGACCTCTCTAGCGGGCCGTACAATGAGCAGTTCTTC
CASSQDLSSGPYNEQFF
>TRBV6-1|.|TRBJ1-4|.
TGTGCTAGCCAGGGAGATTGGAATGAAAAACTGTTTTTT
CASQGDWNEKLFF
>TRBV4-1|.|TRBJ1-1|few
TGCGCCAGCAGCCAAGATCTGGGCGTCAGTGAAGCTTTCTTT
CASSQDLGVSEAFF
>TRBV19|TRBD1|TRBJ2-2|.
TGTGCCAGTAGTATCCAAAGACAGGGGTTCGGGGAGCTGTTTTTT
CASSIQRQGFGELFF
>TRBV6-2/TRBV6-3|.|TRBJ2-7|.
TGTGCCAGCAGCCGCCATCATTCGACCGTCACCTACGAGCAGTACTTC
CASSRHHSTVTYEQYF
>TRBV15|TRBD2|TRBJ2-1|.
TGTGCCACCAGCAGAGGGAGTAGCGGGTCGACCTACAATGAGCAGTTCTTC
CATSRGSSGSTYNEQFF
>TRBV21-1|.|TRBJ1-5|.
TGTGCCAGCAGCAAAGGGGCGGGGGGGGATCAGCCCCAGCATTTT
CASSKGAGGDQPQHF
>TRBV13|.|TRBJ2-2|once
TGTGCCAGCAGCTACGGACCTGGCGGGGAGCTGTTTTTT
CASSYGPGGELFF